The clone carrying this T cell receptor beta chain was seen a single time. This specimen belongs to a study of blood T cell repertoires in COVID-19. Sequenced by immunoSEQ multiplex PCR; TCRdb stores in-frame clones only, minus some. The sample has some 210,000 clones, about 94% seen once. CDR1 is MDHEN and CDR2 is SYDVKM in the germline V gene. V lost 2 bases and J lost 5, with 12 bases in between. The CDR3 covers 14 residues. The sample consisted of peripheral blood. The TCR was taken from a man aged 55 to 70 with COVID-19, enrolled during active disease. The chain links TRBV28 to TRBJ1-2; tentatively, D is TRBD1 (5 bases). DNA of the CDR3: TGTGCCAGCAGTTTAGAGGGGCGGGGGTATGGCTACACCTTC. Translated, it gives CASSLEGRGYGYTF.